This T cell receptor (beta chain) was observed in a study of cytomegalovirus exposure and HLA in healthy donors. Broader study findings: Reportedly, TCR beta sequences accurately predicted HLA-A and HLA-B alleles in most subjects. Some public TCRs appeared in many individuals, while most sequences were rare. Later analysis placed DRB1 highest and HLA-C lowest in TCR association rates, which differed by HLA locus. Across donors, sequencing depth was assumed by presence/absence analyses to be roughly uniform.

The PCR was carried out with 60 Vbeta primers and 13 Jbeta primers. Measured with immunoSEQ multiplex PCR; TCRdb has only the in-frame clones, and not every one. The repertoire holds 150,000 to 200,000 clones, roughly 80% seen once, with 1.6% in the top ten. Germline V gives CDR1 SEHNR, CDR2 FQNEAQ (reference sequence). This CDR3 is 13 amino acids long. Comments on this clone: Its antigen is still unknown. At one end, the junction sequence differs from germline, possibly due to a read error.

V and J are TRBV7-9 and TRBJ1-4; D unresolved. This sequence originates from a woman aged 45-59 years in good health and CMV-seronegative. The specimen was PBMCs. CDR3 sequence reads: CSSRPATNEKLFF. CDR3 DNA sequence: TGTTCCAGCAGGCCAGCAACTAATGAAAAACTGTTTTTT.